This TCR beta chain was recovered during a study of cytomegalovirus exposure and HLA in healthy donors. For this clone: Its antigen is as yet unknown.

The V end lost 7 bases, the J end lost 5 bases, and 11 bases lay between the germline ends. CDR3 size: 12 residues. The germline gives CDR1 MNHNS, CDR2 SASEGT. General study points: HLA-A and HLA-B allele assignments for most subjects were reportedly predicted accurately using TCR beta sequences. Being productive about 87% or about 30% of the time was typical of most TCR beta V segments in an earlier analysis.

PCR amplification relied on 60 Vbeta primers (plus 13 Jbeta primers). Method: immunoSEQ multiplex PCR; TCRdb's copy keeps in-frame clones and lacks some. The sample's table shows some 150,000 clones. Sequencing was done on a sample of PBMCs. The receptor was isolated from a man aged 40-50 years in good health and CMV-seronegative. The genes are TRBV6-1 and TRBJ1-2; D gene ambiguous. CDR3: CASMRVGYGYTF. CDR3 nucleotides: TGTGCCAGCATGAGGGTCGGGTATGGCTACACCTTC.